What follows are 13 T cell receptor beta chains derived from one specimen sequenced in a study of blood T cell repertoires in COVID-19. Produced via immunoSEQ multiplex PCR; TCRdb's table is partial and in-frame only. The sample yields more than 150,000 clones, 79% seen once. Sequencing was performed on peripheral blood. The receptors derive from a man in his sixties with active or convalescent COVID-19.

This clone was seen more than once but under ten times. This chain uses TRBV6-6 with TRBJ2-5, with D hard to call. The germline V gene encodes CDR1 MNHNY and CDR2 SVGAGI (reference sequence). The CDR3 contains 11 residues. V was trimmed by 7 bases and J by 1 base, leaving 4 bases between them. The CDR3: CASTSQETQYF. For the CDR3, the DNA is TGTGCCAGCACCTCCCAAGAGACCCAGTACTTC.

The rearrangement uses TRBV28 and TRBJ2-7; D not resolved. Germline V gene data show CDR1 as MDHEN and CDR2 as SYDVKM. V lost 6 bases to trimming and J lost 4 bases, with 10 bases between them. The CDR3 is made up of 12 amino acids. The CDR3 coding sequence is TGTGCCAGCAGCCGATTCCAGTACGAGCAGTACTTC. This translates into CASSRFQYEQYF.

V and J are TRBV11-2 and TRBJ1-2, with 9 bases that match TRBD1. The V gene end was trimmed by 3 bases and the J gene end by 6 bases; junction bases not matched to a gene: 2. Germline CDR1 reads SGHAT; CDR2 reads FQNNGV. This CDR3 contains 13 residues. As DNA, the CDR3 is TGTGCCAGCAGCTTCACAGGGGGCGATGGCTACACCTTC. This sequence encodes CASSFTGGDGYTF.

The V call is TRBV7-2, the J call TRBJ2-7, with a weak D call TRBD2 (6 bases). The CDR3 runs 14 residues. Germline V lookup: CDR1 SGHTA, CDR2 FQGNSA. V lost 1 base and J 4 bases, leaving 11 bases between the germline ends. CDR3 protein: CASSLGTTLYEQYF. The DNA of the CDR3 is TGTGCCAGCAGCTTAGGGACTACCCTTTACGAGCAGTACTTC.

This CDR3 is CASSTAAGGIYNEQFF. The CDR3 coding sequence is TGTGCCAGTAGTACGGCGGCAGGGGGCATTTACAATGAGCAGTTCTTC. J is TRBJ2-1 and V is TRBV19; the match to TRBD1 covers 8 bases. This CDR3 is built from 16 residues. CDR1 and CDR2 from the germline V gene are LNHDA and SQIVND (reference sequence). V trimming: 4 bases; J trimming: 4 bases; junction bases outside the gene matches: 9. The variable domain in full, completed from reference TRBV19 and TRBJ2-1, reads DGGITQSPKYLFRKEGQNVTLSCEQNLNHDAMYWYRQDPGQGLRLIYYSQIVNDFQKGDIAEGYSVSREKKESFPLTVTSAQKNPTAFYLCASSTAAGGIYNEQFFGPGTRLTVL.

This clone was counted only a few times. V usage is TRBV19 and J usage is TRBJ1-3; no reliable D call. This CDR3 comprises 13 residues. V was clipped by 1 base and J by 3 bases, with 4 bases between them. Germline CDR1 and CDR2: LNHDA and SQIVND (reference sequence). In nucleotides, the CDR3 is TGTGCCAGTAGTATAGGTCGTGGAAACACCATATATTTT. Translated, it gives CASSIGRGNTIYF.

The chain combines TRBV6-2 or TRBV6-3 with TRBJ2-5, with 8 bases lining up with TRBD1. With 5 bases clipped from V and 5 bases from J, the junction kept 10 bases outside the gene matches. The germline CDR1 and CDR2 sequences are MNHEY and SVGEGT. The CDR3 is made up of 15 amino acids. CDR3 DNA sequence: TGTGCCAGCAGTCACCCGGCAGGGGGCGAGGAGACCCAGTACTTC. Amino acid sequence: CASSHPAGGEETQYF.

This chain links TRBV5-3 with TRBJ1-2, with TRBD1 matching over 7 bases. TRBV5-3 counts as an open reading frame of uncertain function. Trimming at V came to 5 bases and at J to 8 bases, leaving 15 bases not matched to a gene. The CDR3 is 15 amino acids. The CDR3 spells CARSGTRQGSYGYTF. For the CDR3, the DNA is TGTGCCAGAAGTGGCACCCGACAGGGATCGTACGGCTACACCTTC.

The chain joins TRBV18 to TRBJ2-7; 11 nucleotides line up with TRBD1. Germline CDR1 is KGHSH and CDR2 is LQKENI. The CDR3 covers 15 residues. Trimming cost V 2 bases and J 3 bases; bases outside gene matches: 3. The CDR3: CASSPVGQGDYEQYF. The DNA for the CDR3 is TGTGCCAGCTCACCAGTGGGACAGGGGGACTACGAGCAGTACTTC.

On this clone itself: Other DNA sequences in this specimen translate into the identical CDR3. This rearrangement joins TRBV7-3 to TRBJ2-5, with D unclear. Per the germline V gene, CDR1 is SGHTA and CDR2 is FQGTGA. The CDR3 has 12 amino acids. The germline V and J ends were trimmed by 5 bases and 4 bases, with 8 bases remaining between them. This CDR3 reads CASSPTGETQYF. The CDR3 DNA follows: TGTGCCAGCAGCCCCACCGGAGAGACCCAGTACTTC.

The V and J genes are TRBV5-1 and TRBJ2-2; 11 bases map to TRBD2. CDR3 length equals 15 residues. CDR1 and CDR2 from the germline V gene are SGHRS and YFSETQ. The J segment lost 5 bases and the V segment lost 4 bases, leaving 4 bases of the junction unmatched. Here the CDR3 reads CASSTGTSGTGELFF. The CDR3 bases are TGCGCCAGCAGCACTGGGACTAGCGGTACCGGGGAGCTGTTTTTT.

The gene calls are TRBV7-6 and TRBJ2-5, with 8 bases fitting TRBD2. The CDR3 runs 15 residues. CDR1 and CDR2 from the germline V gene are SGHVS and FNYEAQ. V trimming: 3 bases; J trimming: 5 bases; junction bases outside the gene matches: 8. The CDR3 DNA reads as TGTGCCAGCAGCTTCCGAGCGGGAGAAGGGGAGACCCAGTACTTC. This codes for CASSFRAGEGETQYF.

The chain has TRBV28 and TRBJ2-5; TRBD2 agrees at 11 bases. Germline CDR1 reads MDHEN; CDR2 reads SYDVKM. V was clipped by 7 bases and J by 5 bases; unmatched bases: 6. The CDR3 loop spans 14 amino acids. DNA for the CDR3: TGTGCCAGCACCACGATAGCGGGAGGGGAGACCCAGTACTTC. It translates to CASTTIAGGETQYF.